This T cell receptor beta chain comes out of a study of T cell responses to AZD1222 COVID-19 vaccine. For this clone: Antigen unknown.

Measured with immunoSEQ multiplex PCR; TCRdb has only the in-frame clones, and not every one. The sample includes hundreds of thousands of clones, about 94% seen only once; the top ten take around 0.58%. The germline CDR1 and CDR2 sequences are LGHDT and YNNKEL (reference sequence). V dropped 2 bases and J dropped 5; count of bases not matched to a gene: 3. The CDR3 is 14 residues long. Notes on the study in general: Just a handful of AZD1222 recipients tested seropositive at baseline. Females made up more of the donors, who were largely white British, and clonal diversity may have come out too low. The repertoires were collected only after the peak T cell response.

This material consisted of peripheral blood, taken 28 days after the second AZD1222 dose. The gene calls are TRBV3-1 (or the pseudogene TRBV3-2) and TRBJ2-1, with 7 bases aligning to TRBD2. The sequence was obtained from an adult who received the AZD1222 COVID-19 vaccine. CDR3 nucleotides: TGTGCCAGCAGCCAACTCGGGGGGAACAATGAGCAGTTCTTC. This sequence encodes CASSQLGGNNEQFF.